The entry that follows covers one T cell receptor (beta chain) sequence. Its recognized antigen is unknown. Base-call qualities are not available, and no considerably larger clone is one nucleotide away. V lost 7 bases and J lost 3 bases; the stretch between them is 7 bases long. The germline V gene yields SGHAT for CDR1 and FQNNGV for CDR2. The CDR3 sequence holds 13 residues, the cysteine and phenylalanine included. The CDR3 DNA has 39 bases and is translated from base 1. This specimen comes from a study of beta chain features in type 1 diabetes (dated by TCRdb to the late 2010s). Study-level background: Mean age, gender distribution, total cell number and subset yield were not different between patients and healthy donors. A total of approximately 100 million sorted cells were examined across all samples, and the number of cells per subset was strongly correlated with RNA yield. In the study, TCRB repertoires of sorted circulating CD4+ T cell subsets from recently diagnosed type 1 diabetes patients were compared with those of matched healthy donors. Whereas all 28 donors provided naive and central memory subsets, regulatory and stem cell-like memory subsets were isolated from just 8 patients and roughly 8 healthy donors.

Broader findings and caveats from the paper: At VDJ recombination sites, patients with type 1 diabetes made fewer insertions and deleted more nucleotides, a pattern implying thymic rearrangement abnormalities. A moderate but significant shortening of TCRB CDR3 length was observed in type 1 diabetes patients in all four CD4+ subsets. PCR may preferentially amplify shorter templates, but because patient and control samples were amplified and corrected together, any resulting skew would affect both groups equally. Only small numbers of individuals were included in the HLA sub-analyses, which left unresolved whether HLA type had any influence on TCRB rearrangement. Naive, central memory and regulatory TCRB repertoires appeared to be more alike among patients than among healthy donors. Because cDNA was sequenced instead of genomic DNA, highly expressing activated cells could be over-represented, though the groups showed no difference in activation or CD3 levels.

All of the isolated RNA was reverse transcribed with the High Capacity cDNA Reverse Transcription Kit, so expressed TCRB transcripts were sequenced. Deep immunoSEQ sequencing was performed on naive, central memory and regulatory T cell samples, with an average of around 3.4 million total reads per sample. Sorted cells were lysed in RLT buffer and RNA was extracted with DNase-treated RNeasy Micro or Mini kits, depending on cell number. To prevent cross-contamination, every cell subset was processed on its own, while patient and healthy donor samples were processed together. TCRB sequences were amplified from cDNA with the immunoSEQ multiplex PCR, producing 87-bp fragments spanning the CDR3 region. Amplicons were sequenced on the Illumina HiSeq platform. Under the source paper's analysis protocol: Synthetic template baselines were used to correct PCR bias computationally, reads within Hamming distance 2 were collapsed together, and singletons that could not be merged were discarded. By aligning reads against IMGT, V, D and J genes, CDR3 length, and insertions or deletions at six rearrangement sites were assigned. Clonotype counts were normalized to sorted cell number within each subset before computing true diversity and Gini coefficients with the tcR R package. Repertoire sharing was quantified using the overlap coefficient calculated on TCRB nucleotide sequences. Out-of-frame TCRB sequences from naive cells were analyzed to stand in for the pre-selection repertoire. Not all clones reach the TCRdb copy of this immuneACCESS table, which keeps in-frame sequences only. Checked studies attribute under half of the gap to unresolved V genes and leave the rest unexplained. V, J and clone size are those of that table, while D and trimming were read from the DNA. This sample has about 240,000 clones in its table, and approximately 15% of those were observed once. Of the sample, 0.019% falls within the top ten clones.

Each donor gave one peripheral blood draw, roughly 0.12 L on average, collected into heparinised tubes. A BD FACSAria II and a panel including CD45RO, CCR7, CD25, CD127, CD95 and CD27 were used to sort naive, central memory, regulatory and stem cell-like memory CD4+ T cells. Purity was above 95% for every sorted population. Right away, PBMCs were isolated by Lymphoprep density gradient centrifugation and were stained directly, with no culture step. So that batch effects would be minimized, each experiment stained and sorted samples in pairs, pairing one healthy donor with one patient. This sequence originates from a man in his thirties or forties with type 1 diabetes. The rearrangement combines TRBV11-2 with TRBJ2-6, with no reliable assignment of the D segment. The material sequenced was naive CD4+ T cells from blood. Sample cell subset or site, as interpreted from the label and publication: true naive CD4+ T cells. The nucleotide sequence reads TGTGCCAGCACCCTAGGTGGGGCCAACGTCCTGACTTTC. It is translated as CASTLGGANVLTF.